This passage covers 13 T cell receptor beta chains from one sample sequenced in a study of blood T cell repertoires in COVID-19. Here immunoSEQ multiplex PCR was the method, and the copy in TCRdb shows in-frame clones only, minus some. The sample comprises 300,000 to 400,000 clones, about 90% of which are singletons, and approximately 8.1% rests with the top ten. The sample taken for sequencing was peripheral blood. The receptors derive from a woman aged 45-59 years who had recovered from COVID-19.

The genes are TRBV6-6 and TRBJ1-1; TRBD1 matches at 7 bases. After removal of 5 bases from V and 5 bases from J, the junction contained 8 bases not matched to a gene. Germline CDR1 MNHNY, CDR2 SVGAGI (reference sequence). The CDR3 runs to 14 residues. As DNA, the CDR3 is TGTGCCAGCAGTGGTCGGACAGGAGGGACTGAAGCTTTCTTT. Translation gives CASSGRTGGTEAFF.

This chain joins TRBV20-1 and TRBJ2-3, with TRBD2 identical over 7 bases. J lost 4 bases, V lost 3 bases, and 7 bases had no gene match. The V gene's germline CDR1 is DFQATT and CDR2 SNEGSKA (reference sequence). The CDR3 spans 14 residues. The CDR3 loop reads CSASLAGAPDTQYF. CDR3 sequence (DNA): TGCAGTGCTAGTCTCGCGGGAGCCCCAGATACGCAGTATTTT.

The V call is TRBV5-8, the J call TRBJ2-1, with 8 bases fitting TRBD2. Germline V lookup: CDR1 SGHTS, CDR2 YDEGEE. The CDR3 extends over 16 amino acids. V was clipped by 4 bases and J by 0 bases; unmatched bases: 6. CDR3 nucleotides: TGTGCCAGCAGCCAATGGAGCGGGAGCTCCTACAATGAGCAGTTCTTC. It is translated as CASSQWSGSSYNEQFF. The full variable domain, rest sourced from reference TRBV5-8 and TRBJ2-1, is EAGVTQSPTHLIKTRGQQATLRCSPISGHTSVYWYQQALGLGLQFLLWYDEGEERNRGNFPPRFSGRQFPNYSSELNVNALELEDSALYLCASSQWSGSSYNEQFFGPGTRLTVL.

The chain employs TRBV19 and TRBJ2-1, with 8 bases matching TRBD1. CDR3 length equals 15 residues. The ends lost 5 bases at V and 5 bases at J; junction bases unmatched: 8. The germline V gene has CDR1 LNHDA and CDR2 SQIVND (reference sequence). In DNA, the CDR3 is TGTGCCAGTAGTCCCGGGACAGGAAGGAACAATGAGCAGTTCTTC. As protein: CASSPGTGRNNEQFF.

This chain uses TRBV4-3 with TRBJ2-1; perhaps TRBD2 as D (5 bases). The CDR3 is 17 residues long. Between the trimmed V and J ends, which lost 3 bases and 7 bases, there was a span of 22 bases. Germline-derived CDR1 and CDR2 are LGHNA and YSLEER. The CDR3 region has the DNA TGCGCCAGCAGCCATAAGCGGACGGCGAACGCCCTAAATGAGCAGTTCTTC. Translation: CASSHKRTANALNEQFF.

The V gene is TRBV27, the J gene TRBJ2-7, with TRBD1 matching 8 bases. The germline V gene has CDR1 MNHEY and CDR2 SMNVEV (reference sequence). Trimming at V came to 5 bases and at J to 3 bases, leaving 9 bases not matched to a gene. This CDR3 contains 15 residues. The CDR3 protein is CASSGRQGSGYEQYF. The CDR3 region has the DNA TGTGCCAGCAGTGGCCGACAGGGGTCGGGCTACGAGCAGTACTTC.

A remark on this clone: Additional DNA sequences in this sample encode the identical CDR3. The gene calls are TRBV19 and TRBJ1-1, with a tentative D call TRBD1 (6 bases). Germline V gene sequence: CDR1 LNHDA, CDR2 SQIVND (reference sequence). Trimming shortened V by 4 bases and J by 4 bases, and 10 bases separated the two germline ends. The CDR3 sequence is 13 residues long. CDR3 sequence: CASSTQGSTEAFF. The DNA for the CDR3 is TGTGCCAGTAGTACTCAGGGGAGCACTGAAGCTTTCTTT.

J is TRBJ2-6 and V is TRBV28; 11 bases fit TRBD2. Germline CDR1 MDHEN, CDR2 SYDVKM. The CDR3 has 18 residues. Losses at the gene ends were 10 bases for V and 5 bases for J; bases not matched to a gene: 16. The CDR3 bases are TGTGCCACTCTACATCGGCTAGCGGGGGGCGTTTGGGCCAACGTCCTGACTTTC. Protein sequence: CATLHRLAGGVWANVLTF.

The chain is built from TRBV7-2 and TRBJ2-7, with TRBD1 matching over 7 bases. In germline, CDR1 is SGHTA, CDR2 FQGNSA. V lost 2 bases to trimming and J lost 3 bases; unmatched junction nucleotides: 4. The CDR3 extends over 14 amino acids. CDR3 nucleotides: TGTGCCAGCAGCTTACTCCCAGGGGGCTACGAGCAGTACTTC. Residues: CASSLLPGGYEQYF.

V is TRBV28 and J is TRBJ1-5; TRBD1 agrees at 7 bases. CDR3 length: 14 residues. J gave up 5 bases and V 6 bases, and 7 bases lay outside the gene matches. CDR1 is MDHEN and CDR2 is SYDVKM in the germline V gene. CDR3 in DNA: TGTGCCAGCAGCCCTAGGACAGGTTATCAGCCCCAGCATTTT. Translated, it gives CASSPRTGYQPQHF.

The genes are TRBV27 and TRBJ2-1, with 12 nucleotides matching TRBD2. This CDR3 is 16 amino acids long. Germline V lookup: CDR1 MNHEY, CDR2 SMNVEV (reference sequence). The V gene end was trimmed by 0 bases and the J gene end by 9 bases; junction bases not matched to a gene: 6. CDR3 region: CASSLSPSGGAGEQFF. In DNA, the CDR3 is TGTGCCAGCAGTTTATCCCCTAGCGGGGGGGCGGGTGAGCAGTTCTTC.

CDR3 protein: CASSSNWGQGNEQFF. The CDR3 nucleotides read TGTGCCAGCAGCTCAAACTGGGGACAGGGCAATGAGCAGTTCTTC. The genes are TRBV11-3 and TRBJ2-1, with 9 bases aligning to TRBD1. The CDR3 sequence is 15 residues long. V lost 4 bases and J lost 6; bases outside the gene matches: 7. Germline V gives CDR1 SGHNT, CDR2 YENEEA.

The gene calls are TRBV24-1 and TRBJ2-2; no definite D call. The CDR3 contains 15 residues. Germline V CDR1 and CDR2: KGHDR, SFDVKD. V was trimmed by 4 bases and J by 2 bases, leaving 10 bases between them. The CDR3 DNA follows: TGTGCCACCAGTGAAATAGATAGTAACACCGGGGAGCTGTTTTTT. It yields the protein CATSEIDSNTGELFF.